What follows are 24 T cell receptor beta chains derived from one specimen sequenced in a study of T-cell memory formation after mild COVID-19 (dated by TCRdb to the early 2020s). Library preparation was by 5' RACE. Data came from an Illumina NovaSeq 6000. TCRdb reanalyzed the raw reads on its own, using fastp at Q25 for trimming and MiXCR for clone calling, and kept in-frame beta chains. Every entry covers one CDR3 protein and lists the most common genes and DNA from its rows. The sample table lists about 340,000 distinct CDR3 sequences, approximately 12% of them with a count of one. The top ten clonotypes cover about 21% of the sample. Sequencing was done on a sample of PBMCs or a T cell subset sorted from them (not recorded which). All receptors derive from a young man who had mild COVID-19 (a few samples of this study predate the infection). The sample titles of this study are shuffled in the database, so cell type and time point are left out; the donor was told from shared clones.

The rearrangement links TRBV28 to TRBJ1-1; D gene uncertain. The V gene's germline CDR1 is MDHEN and CDR2 SYDVKM. The CDR3 is 12 amino acids. V dropped 9 bases and J dropped 0 bases, with 8 bases sitting between them. Here the CDR3 DNA reads TGTGCCAGTAGGTTTATGAACACTGAAGCTTTCTTT. Protein: CASRFMNTEAFF.

The genes are TRBV7-9 and TRBJ2-1; D possibly uses TRBD1 or TRBD2 (5 bases each). Trimming pared 5 bases from V and 9 bases from J, leaving 17 bases between. The germline V gene has CDR1 SEHNR and CDR2 FQNEAQ (reference sequence). The CDR3 contains 14 residues. CDR3 sequence (DNA): TGTGCCAGCAGCCTTAGTCGGGGCTCCTTTGAGCAGTTCTTC. Translated, it gives CASSLSRGSFEQFF. The variable domain in full, completed from reference TRBV7-9 and TRBJ2-1, reads DTGVSQNPRHKITKRGQNVTFRCDPISEHNRLYWYRQTLGQGPEFLTYFQNEAQLEKSRLLSDRFSAERPKGSFSTLEIQRTEQGDSAMYLCASSLSRGSFEQFFGPGTRLTVL.

In this sample, this clonotype turned up a few times. V gene TRBV3-1 combines with J gene TRBJ2-3, with D hard to call. Germline CDR1 LGHDT, CDR2 YNNKEL (reference sequence). The V gene lost 5 bases and the J gene lost 10 bases, with 13 bases spanning the gap. The CDR3 length is 12 residues. CDR3 loop: CASSVTLKAQYF. CDR3 coding DNA: TGTGCCAGCAGCGTAACCCTGAAGGCGCAGTATTTT.

This clonotype has more than one count but fewer than ten. The DNA for the CDR3 is TGTGCCAGCTCACCAGGCTATGTTGGGTCCCACGAGCAGTACGTC. Encoded protein: CASSPGYVGSHEQYV. V gene TRBV18 combines with J gene TRBJ2-7, with D uncertain. Germline-derived CDR1 and CDR2 are KGHSH and LQKENI. The ends were cut back, 2 bases at V and 5 bases at J, with 16 bases in the middle. The CDR3 spans 15 residues.

This clonotype was detected many times. The rearrangement joins TRBV20-1 to TRBJ1-5, with D unclear. V lost 3 bases, J lost 3 bases, and 21 bases lay in between. The CDR3 runs to 17 residues. CDR1 DFQATT and CDR2 SNEGSKA come from the germline V gene (reference sequence). The CDR3 loop is CSARPRAGRGPNQPQHF. The DNA for the CDR3 is TGCAGTGCTAGGCCCCGGGCGGGCCGAGGCCCCAATCAGCCCCAGCATTTT.

This clonotype was found many times. J is TRBJ2-5 and V is TRBV4-2; TRBD2 matches at 13 bases. From germline, CDR1 is LGHNA and CDR2 YNFKEQ. The V segment lost 0 bases and the J segment 0 bases; nucleotides outside the gene matches: 4. The CDR3 contains 18 residues. The CDR3, as DNA: TGTGCCAGCAGCCAAGAGGAGACTAGCGGGGGGTACCAAGAGACCCAGTACTTC. Translation: CASSQEETSGGYQETQYF.

V and J are TRBV4-2 and TRBJ2-7; TRBD2 might be the D (5 bases). V shed 0 bases and J shed 2 bases, with 17 bases lying between them. From germline, CDR1 is LGHNA and CDR2 YNFKEQ. This CDR3 has 17 residues. DNA for the CDR3: TGTGCCAGCAGCCAAGATCCGGCTGCGGGTTTTACCTACGAGCAGTACTTC. Its translation: CASSQDPAAGFTYEQYF.

This clonotype was detected only a few times. This chain joins TRBV5-1 and TRBJ2-3, with no clear D. CDR3 length equals 14 residues. Per the germline V gene, CDR1 is SGHRS and CDR2 is YFSETQ. V lost 5 bases to trimming and J lost 0 bases, with 10 bases between them. CDR3 in DNA: TGCGCCAGCAGAAGCAGCCCGAGCACAGATACGCAGTATTTT. Its translation: CASRSSPSTDTQYF.

This clonotype was observed a few times. CDR3 DNA: TGTGCCAGCAGCTGGGGGGATTTGGGTGAGCAGTACTTC. Its translation is CASSWGDLGEQYF. This chain links TRBV5-4 with TRBJ2-7; D is perhaps TRBD2 (6 bases). CDR1 is SGHNT, CDR2 YYREEE, per germline (reference sequence). V was trimmed by 3 bases and J by 7 bases, leaving 14 bases between them. The CDR3 has 13 residues.

This clonotype was detected a few times. The CDR3 DNA reads TGTGCCAGCAGTGAATTTAAGGTAATCGAAGCTTTCTTT. It specifies CASSEFKVIEAFF. The rearrangement uses TRBV6-1 and TRBJ1-1; the D is unclear. This CDR3 is built from 13 residues. Per germline, CDR1 MNHNS and CDR2 SASEGT. V was pared by 2 bases and J by 8 bases, with 12 bases between.

Ten or more counts support this clonotype. The rearrangement links TRBV12-3 or TRBV12-4 to TRBJ2-2, with 9 nucleotides matching TRBD1. The junction had 6 bases not matched to a gene; V was cut back by 6 bases and J by 4 bases. There are 15 residues in the CDR3. The CDR3 protein is CASSNRDRATGELFF. The DNA for the CDR3 is TGTGCCAGCAGCAACCGGGACAGGGCCACCGGGGAGCTGTTTTTT.

There are a few counts of this clonotype. This chain uses TRBV12-3 or TRBV12-4 with TRBJ2-5; unclear D gene. The CDR3 sequence is 14 residues long. V lost 7 bases to trimming and J lost 0 bases, with 12 bases between them. In nucleotides, the CDR3 is TGTGCCAGCACCCCCCCCAAGTACCAAGAGACCCAGTACTTC. Its protein product is CASTPPKYQETQYF.

This chain connects TRBV2 to TRBJ2-7; TRBD1 aligns across 9 bases. The CDR3 runs 14 residues. The V gene end was trimmed by 7 bases and the J gene end by 2 bases; junction bases not matched to a gene: 6. Germline CDR1 SNHLY, CDR2 FYNNEI. The chain's CDR3 is CASNPGTGTYEQYV. The CDR3 DNA sequence: TGTGCCAGCAATCCCGGGACAGGGACCTACGAGCAGTACGTC.

The chain joins TRBV7-9 to TRBJ2-7; 8 bases map to TRBD1. Germline-derived CDR1 and CDR2 are SEHNR and FQNEAQ (reference sequence). The CDR3 contains 15 residues. Germline trimming cut 4 bases from V and 1 base from J; bases unmatched to any gene: 6. CDR3 sequence: CASSSGTGLSYEQYF. CDR3 DNA sequence: TGTGCCAGCAGCTCCGGGACAGGCCTTTCCTACGAGCAGTACTTC.

This clonotype was observed at least ten times. V usage is TRBV10-3 and J usage is TRBJ2-1; 9 positions match TRBD1. J gave up 0 bases and V 6 bases, and 6 bases lay outside the gene matches. The length of the CDR3 is 16 residues. Germline V gene lookup returns CDR1 ENHRY and CDR2 SYGVKD. The CDR3 nucleotides read TGTGCCATCAGGGGACAGGGCAGAAGCTCCTACAATGAGCAGTTCTTC. Translation: CAIRGQGRSSYNEQFF.

The rearrangement uses TRBV4-1 and TRBJ2-7, with D possibly matching TRBD1 (5 bases). The length of the CDR3 is 13 residues. Trimming removed 2 bases at V and 6 bases at J, with 11 bases between. Germline loops: CDR1 MGHRA, CDR2 YSYEKL. This chain's CDR3 is CASSQLGLGEQYF. In DNA form, the CDR3 reads TGCGCCAGCAGCCAACTGGGGCTGGGCGAGCAGTACTTC.

A remark on this clonotype: This may arise from a read error, as a much more abundant clone is one base away. The chain has TRBV5-6 and TRBJ1-5, with unresolved D. The CDR3 totals 16 residues. Germline V gene lookup returns CDR1 SGHDT and CDR2 YYEEEE. The CDR3 spells CASCLSGVIRNQPQHF. CDR3 bases: TGTGCCAGCTGCTTGTCGGGTGTGATTCGGAATCAGCCCCAGCATTTT.

This clonotype was detected ten times or more. CDR3 nucleotides: TGCGCCAGCAGCCAAGGAATAGGGTACCAAGAGACCCAGTACTTC. Amino acid sequence: CASSQGIGYQETQYF. The chain recombines TRBV4-3 with TRBJ2-5; no firm D call. The germline V gene encodes CDR1 LGHNA and CDR2 YSLEER. Trimming shortened V by 1 base and J by 0 bases, and 9 bases separated the two germline ends. CDR3 length: 15 residues.

This clonotype occurred a few times. The chain couples TRBV19 to TRBJ2-4, with D possibly called TRBD1 or TRBD2 (7 bases each). V was pared by 9 bases and J by 9 bases, with 21 bases between. Germline assignment: CDR1 LNHDA and CDR2 SQIVND (reference sequence). This CDR3 spans 14 amino acids. The CDR3 sequence is CASQAGTNRGIQYF. Written as DNA, the CDR3 is TGTGCCAGCCAAGCGGGGACCAACAGGGGCATTCAGTACTTC. The whole variable domain, filled in from reference TRBV19 and TRBJ2-4, reads DGGITQSPKYLFRKEGQNVTLSCEQNLNHDAMYWYRQDPGQGLRLIYYSQIVNDFQKGDIAEGYSVSREKKESFPLTVTSAQKNPTAFYLCASQAGTNRGIQYFGAGTRLSVL.

This clonotype was seen only a few times. CDR3 sequence: CASSRTGPDYGYTF. CDR3 bases: TGTGCCAGCAGCCGCACCGGACCGGACTATGGCTACACCTTC. The chain has TRBV5-6 and TRBJ1-2; unclear D gene. Trimming removed 4 bases from V and 3 bases from J, with 13 bases in between. The CDR3 covers 14 residues. Germline V gives CDR1 SGHDT, CDR2 YYEEEE.

This clonotype has a count of ten or more. The CDR3 region has the DNA TGTGCCAGCAGGCCAAACTCCTTCTCTGGAAACACCATATATTTT. Its translation: CASRPNSFSGNTIYF. J is TRBJ1-3 and V is TRBV27; D is unresolved. V dropped 6 bases and J dropped 0 bases, with 12 bases sitting between them. This CDR3 is built from 15 residues. Germline values: CDR1 MNHEY, CDR2 SMNVEV (reference sequence).

This clonotype was counted between two and nine times. This chain connects TRBV19 to TRBJ2-3; the D gene is possibly TRBD1 (6 bases). The CDR3 has 14 residues. Between the trimmed V and J ends, which lost 7 bases and 6 bases, there was a span of 17 bases. Looked up from germline, CDR1 is LNHDA and CDR2 is SQIVND (reference sequence). For the CDR3, the DNA is TGTGCCAGTACCTCGAGACAGGCCCCGGATACGCAGTATTTT. Translating it yields CASTSRQAPDTQYF.

In its sample, this clonotype was seen a few times. CDR3 DNA: TGCGCCAGCACCCCCTCGCTAGCTGGGGCCAACGTCCTGACTTTC. Its protein product is CASTPSLAGANVLTF. This chain connects TRBV5-1 to TRBJ2-6; D not resolved. This CDR3 comprises 15 residues. Trimming pared 6 bases from V and 2 bases from J, leaving 12 bases between. Germline CDR1 SGHRS, CDR2 YFSETQ.

The J gene is TRBJ2-3, the V gene TRBV5-1, with a weak D call TRBD2 (7 bases). This CDR3 comprises 15 residues. Germline-derived CDR1 and CDR2 are SGHRS and YFSETQ. V gave up 0 bases and J gave up 5 bases, with 13 bases separating them. The CDR3 DNA sequence: TGCGCCAGCAGCTTGGATGGGGGGGCGTTAGATACGCAGTATTTT. Translated, it gives CASSLDGGALDTQYF.